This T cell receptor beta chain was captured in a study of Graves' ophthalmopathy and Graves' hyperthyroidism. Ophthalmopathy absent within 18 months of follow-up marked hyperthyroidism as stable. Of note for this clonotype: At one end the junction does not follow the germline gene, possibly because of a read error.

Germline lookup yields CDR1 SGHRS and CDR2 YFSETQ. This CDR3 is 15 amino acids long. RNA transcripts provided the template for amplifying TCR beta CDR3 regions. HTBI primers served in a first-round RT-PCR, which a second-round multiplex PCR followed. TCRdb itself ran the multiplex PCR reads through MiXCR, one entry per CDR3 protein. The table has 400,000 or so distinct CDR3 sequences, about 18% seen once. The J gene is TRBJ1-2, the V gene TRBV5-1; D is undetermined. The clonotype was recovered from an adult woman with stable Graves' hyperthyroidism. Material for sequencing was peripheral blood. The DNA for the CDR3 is TGCGCCAGCAGCTTTCGGGCAGACGGCAACTATGGCGACACCTTC. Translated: CASSFRADGNYGDTF.